This TCR beta chain came from a study of blood T cell repertoires in COVID-19. Study overall: The origin of the acute and convalescent COVID-19 samples was the United States, Italy and Spain. Nucleic acid was either cDNA or gDNA, and it came from T cells, B-cell-depleted T cells, or PBMCs.

Individuals aged 18 to 89 years were recruited from roughly 23 US areas. Allocation to cohorts depended on clinical history reported by the participants. With respect to this clone: This specimen includes other DNA sequences encoding the same CDR3.

Some clones are missing from TCRdb's copy, which holds only in-frame ones; the method was immunoSEQ multiplex PCR. Here the sample spans some 500,000 clones, around 89% being singletons. Per germline, CDR1 MNHEY and CDR2 SMNVEV (reference sequence). Losses at the gene ends were 0 bases for V and 1 base for J; bases not matched to a gene: 1. The CDR3 has 15 amino acids. The receptor comes from a woman aged 40 to 49 who had recovered from COVID-19. This chain connects TRBV27 to TRBJ1-1; 8 bases map to TRBD1. Input material: PBMCs or T cells enriched from blood (not recorded which). The chain's CDR3 is CASSLSGTGNTEAFF. The DNA of the CDR3 is TGTGCCAGCAGTTTATCGGGGACAGGGAACACTGAAGCTTTCTTT.